The TCR beta chain under discussion was sequenced for a study of blood T cells in healthy people across ages. The V gene's germline CDR1 is SGHRS and CDR2 YFSETQ. Trimming shortened V by 5 bases and J by 5 bases, and 13 bases separated the two germline ends. There are 13 residues in the CDR3. This clonotype occurred a few times. What it binds is not known. Study results and caveats: As naive T cell percentage varied, TCR beta diversity correlated strongly with it.

PCR was performed a second time for 7 to 11 cycles using a sample-barcoded 5' primer and a J-beta primer mix. MiXCR, run by TCRdb on the 5' RACE reads, gives a single entry per CDR3 protein. Of some 700,000 distinct CDR3 sequences listed, roughly 43% were seen once; the top ten hold under 25%. The sequence came from a woman aged 60-75 years in good health. Sequenced: blood. This chain uses TRBV5-1 with TRBJ1-1, with D perhaps matching TRBD1 (6 bases). CDR3 region: CASREGVRTEAFF. The CDR3 nucleotides are TGCGCCAGCAGAGAGGGGGTAAGAACTGAAGCTTTCTTT.